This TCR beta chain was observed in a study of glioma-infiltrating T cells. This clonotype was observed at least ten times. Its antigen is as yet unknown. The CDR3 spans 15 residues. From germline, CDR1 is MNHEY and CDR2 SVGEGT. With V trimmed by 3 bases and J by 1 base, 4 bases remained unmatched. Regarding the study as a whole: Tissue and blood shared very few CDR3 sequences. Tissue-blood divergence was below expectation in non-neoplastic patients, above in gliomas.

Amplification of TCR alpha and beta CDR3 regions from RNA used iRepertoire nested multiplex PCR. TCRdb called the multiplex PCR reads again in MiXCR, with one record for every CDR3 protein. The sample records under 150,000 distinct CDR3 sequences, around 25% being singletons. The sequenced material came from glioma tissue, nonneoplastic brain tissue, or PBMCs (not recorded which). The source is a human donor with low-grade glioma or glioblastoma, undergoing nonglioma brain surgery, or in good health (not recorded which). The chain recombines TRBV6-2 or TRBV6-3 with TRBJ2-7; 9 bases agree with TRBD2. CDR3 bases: TGTGCCAGCAGTTATAGCGGGGGATTTTCCTACGAGCAGTACGTC. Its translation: CASSYSGGFSYEQYV.